This TCR beta chain comes out of a study of T cells after posttransplantation cyclophosphamide. Treatment was busulfan-fludarabine conditioning, a marrow graft, and cyclophosphamide on days +3 and +4. Profiling relied on immunoSEQ multiplex PCR, and the TCRdb table lists in-frame clones only, not all of them. This sample carries over 10,000 clones, none of them present only once. This sequence was found in a female patient aged 35 to 55 who received an allogeneic stem cell transplant from a related donor, was CMV-positive, and had acute GVHD only. Some of these T cells may belong to the graft donor. Sequenced here: PBMCs, sampled after allogeneic stem cell transplant with posttransplant cyclophosphamide.

CDR3 DNA: TGTGCCAGCAGTTACTCGAGTACAGGGGGAGAGACCCAGTACTTC. Its protein is CASSYSSTGGETQYF. This sequence joins TRBV6-5 and TRBJ2-5; 8 bases match TRBD1. Germline V gene lookup returns CDR1 MNHEY and CDR2 SVGAGI. This CDR3 contains 15 residues. Trimming cost V 0 bases and J 4 bases; bases outside gene matches: 4.